This T cell receptor beta chain was profiled in a study of T-cell memory formation after mild COVID-19 (dated by TCRdb to the early 2020s). For context, the study as a whole: TCR sequence clusters from the two donors were found to be largely donor specific. T-cell clones expanding and contracting after mild COVID-19 in a couple of donors were tracked by longitudinal TCRalpha and TCRbeta repertoire sequencing. The cohort was made up of two young adult volunteers, one female and one male, who were previously healthy.

Ficoll-Paque density gradient centrifugation was the method used to isolate PBMCs. To note about this clonotype: Its antigen remains undetermined. The record has no base qualities; no much larger clone is one base away.

Beyond this particular receptor, the publication reports: Only a couple of mild cases were covered by the study, and larger cohorts that include severe cases with pre-infection samples were considered necessary. Some responding clones were detected in pre-infection memory, which suggested that pre-existing cross-reactive memory T cells had joined the SARS-CoV-2 response. The second-wave clones that peaked on day 37 were not confirmed to be SARS-CoV-2 specific. Contracting CD4+ clones were found mainly in CM and EM memory subsets, while CD8+ clones were enriched in EMRA. Clones contracting from day 15 to 85 had balanced CD4/CD8 phenotypes, while a second wave expanding from day 15 to 37 was biased towards CD4+.

Including the terminal cysteine and phenylalanine, the CDR3 comprises 13 residues. Here the CDR3 DNA is all that survives: 39 bases in frame from base 1. Reading the germline V gene gives CDR1 SGHDT and CDR2 YYEEEE. V and J lose 1 base and 7 bases, and a span of 10 bases separates them. For sequencing, an Illumina NovaSeq 6000 was employed. TCRalpha and TCRbeta cDNA libraries were constructed by 5'RACE with constant-segment primers, with sample barcodes and unique molecular identifiers being introduced. Trizol reagent was used to extract RNA from every sample. The libraries were amplified in two PCR steps, and the second step added a second sample barcode and Illumina TruSeq adapters. Sequencing of libraries was performed on an Illumina NovaSeq with 2 x 150 bp paired-end reads. The authors' analysis ran thus. The reads were demultiplexed and collapsed into UMI-guided consensus sequences using migec v1.2.7. Using mixcr v2.1.11, UMI consensuses were aligned to TRA and TRB V and J templates and then assembled into clonotypes. A clonotype was counted as expanded or contracted only if both edgeR and NoisET called the change significant, with noise models trained on biological replicates. For edgeR calls, the thresholds were a false discovery rate-adjusted p below 0.01 and a log2 fold-change of 1. PCA with hierarchical clustering of max-normalized trajectories of the 1000 most abundant clonotypes was used as exploratory dynamics analysis. Separately sequenced CD4+ and CD8+ repertoires were used to assign the CD4 or CD8 phenotype of responding clones. TCRdb took the public reads, trimmed them with fastp at Q25, ran MiXCR for clone calling and kept in-frame beta chains. Entries are consolidated by CDR3 protein sequence, retaining the most common genes and DNA. TCRdb's processing, not the authors' own work, is the source of the V and J calls. This sample has around 310,000 distinct CDR3 sequences in its table, and roughly 13% of those were observed once. 21% of the sample lies in the top ten.

The sequenced material came from PBMCs or a T cell subset sorted from them (not recorded which). The sequence is built from TRBV5-6 and TRBJ2-3; the D gene identity is not certain. This clonotype was obtained from a man in his late teens or twenties who had mild COVID-19 (a few samples of this study predate the infection). The sample titles of this study are shuffled in the database, so cell type and time point are left out; the donor was told from shared clones. The CDR3 protein is CASSLLGDNTQYF. The DNA reads TGTGCCAGCAGCTTGCTCGGCGATAATACGCAGTATTTT.